This T cell receptor (beta chain) was documented in a study of regulatory T cells in long-lasting Graves disease. Library construction for TCR beta used iRepertoire HTBI primers and Arm-PCR of CDR3 regions. MiXCR, run by TCRdb on the multiplex PCR reads, gives a single entry per CDR3 protein. The data contain some 330,000 distinct CDR3 sequences, over 9.5% of them singletons. The CDR3 length is 14 residues. Germline loops: CDR1 MNHEY, CDR2 SMNVEV (reference sequence). V lost 8 bases and J lost 4; bases outside the gene matches: 5. This clonotype has a count of ten or more. Time point given: newly diagnosed GD, antithyroid drugs for less than 3 months. With RNA extracted from PBMCs as input, the TCR library was made. The same sample was also used in a study of T cells in Graves' hyperthyroidism and ophthalmopathy.

The receptor was derived from a woman aged 18-29 years with Graves disease. V and J are TRBV27 and TRBJ2-2, with 9 bases identical to TRBD1. This specimen consisted of peripheral blood mononuclear cells (PBMCs), obtained at new diagnosis, from a patient treated with antithyroid drugs. The DNA for the CDR3 is TGTGCCAGCTGGACAGGGGCCCCCACCGGGGAGCTGTTTTTT. Residues: CASWTGAPTGELFF.